This passage covers 22 T cell receptor beta chains from one sample sequenced in a study of technical replicates of blood from a few donors. The table came from immunoSEQ multiplex PCR; TCRdb's copy has only in-frame clones and leaves some out. The sample shows under 70,000 clones, approximately 90% of them seen only once. The sequenced material came from PBMCs. The source of these receptors is a human donor in good health. Some clones in this sample may be carry-over from other donors' samples.

This chain joins TRBV19 and TRBJ1-5; D gene ambiguous. Trimming stripped 0 bases from V and 3 bases from J, with 9 bases between. The germline V gene has CDR1 LNHDA and CDR2 SQIVND (reference sequence). The CDR3 covers 15 residues. As DNA, the CDR3 is TGTGCCAGTAGTATAGATCTGGCAGACAATCAGCCCCAGCATTTT. Protein: CASSIDLADNQPQHF.

This chain links TRBV9 with TRBJ2-7; 7 positions match TRBD1. The CDR3 contains 14 residues. J gave up 3 bases and V 4 bases, and 7 bases lay outside the gene matches. Germline-derived CDR1 and CDR2 are SGDLS and YYNGEE. The CDR3 coding sequence is TGTGCCAGCAGCCCCCGACAGGGAATCTACGAGCAGTACTTC. Its translation is CASSPRQGIYEQYF.

This clone was seen a few times. The V gene is TRBV6-6, the J gene TRBJ2-1, with TRBD2 identical over 9 bases. V shed 6 bases, J shed 0 bases, and the junction held 6 bases outside the gene matches. Germline-derived CDR1 and CDR2 are MNHNY and SVGAGI (reference sequence). This CDR3 comprises 16 residues. Here the CDR3 reads CASSPLAGRSYNEQFF. DNA for the CDR3: TGTGCCAGCAGCCCCCTAGCGGGACGCTCCTACAATGAGCAGTTCTTC.

In nucleotides, the CDR3 is TGTGCCAGCAGTCCCTACCACTCGGGGGTCCTATCGAACACCGGGGAGCTGTTTTTT. This translates into CASSPYHSGVLSNTGELFF. The rearrangement links TRBV27 to TRBJ2-2; perhaps TRBD2 as D (6 bases). V lost 5 bases and J 0 bases, leaving 22 bases between the germline ends. In germline, CDR1 is MNHEY, CDR2 SMNVEV (reference sequence). The length of the CDR3 is 19 residues.

CDR3 residues: CASSERTGGNQPQHF. In nucleotides, the CDR3 is TGTGCCAGCAGTGAAAGGACAGGGGGCAATCAGCCCCAGCATTTT. The J gene is TRBJ1-5, the V gene TRBV2; 9 bases are a match to TRBD1. There are 15 residues in the CDR3. Germline V gives CDR1 SNHLY, CDR2 FYNNEI. V lost 2 bases to trimming and J lost 2 bases; unmatched junction nucleotides: 1. Full variable domain (missing parts from reference TRBV2 and TRBJ1-5): EPEVTQTPSHQVTQMGQEVILRCVPISNHLYFYWYRQILGQKVEFLVSFYNNEISEKSEIFDDQFSVERPDGSNFTLKIRSTKLEDSAMYFCASSERTGGNQPQHFGDGTRLSIL.

The CDR3, as DNA: TGTGCCAGCAGCTTCCGGGGAGGTCAGCCCCAGCATTTT. This encodes CASSFRGGQPQHF. The chain is built from TRBV7-2 and TRBJ1-5; unclear D gene. CDR3 length: 13 amino acids. CDR1 SGHTA and CDR2 FQGNSA come from the germline V gene. Trimming cost V 3 bases and J 6 bases, with 9 bases left between them.

V and J are TRBV2 and TRBJ1-2, with D perhaps TRBD1 (5 bases). This CDR3 comprises 12 residues. Germline-derived CDR1 and CDR2 are SNHLY and FYNNEI. The V and J ends lost 5 bases and 4 bases respectively, with 8 bases between them. The CDR3 protein is CASSRTFYGYTF. The DNA of the CDR3 is TGTGCCAGCAGTCGGACATTCTATGGCTACACCTTC.

The gene calls are TRBV15 and TRBJ2-2; maybe TRBD1 (5 bases). CDR1 LNHNV and CDR2 YYDKDF come from the germline V gene (reference sequence). Trimming pared 5 bases from V and 0 bases from J, leaving 13 bases between. The CDR3 runs 16 residues. In DNA, the CDR3 is TGTGCCACCAGCTCAAGGCGACAGACGAACACCGGGGAGCTGTTTTTT. It translates to CATSSRRQTNTGELFF.

The CDR3 sequence is CASSRGEAMNTEAFF. The CDR3 DNA reads TGTGCCAGTAGTAGGGGAGAGGCAATGAACACTGAAGCTTTCTTT. The V call is TRBV19, the J call TRBJ1-1; D remains unclear. The germline V gene has CDR1 LNHDA and CDR2 SQIVND (reference sequence). Trimming took 4 bases from V and 0 from J, leaving 12 bases between them. The CDR3 runs to 15 residues.

V gene TRBV5-1 combines with J gene TRBJ2-7, with 7 bases aligning to TRBD1. Germline CDR1 is SGHRS and CDR2 is YFSETQ. V trimming: 2 bases; J trimming: 5 bases; junction bases outside the gene matches: 7. The CDR3 is made up of 14 amino acids. The CDR3 bases are TGCGCCAGCAGCTTCGGCAGGGGGAGCGACGAGCAGTACTTC. As protein: CASSFGRGSDEQYF.

This chain links TRBV5-1 with TRBJ1-4, with D hard to call. There are 14 residues in the CDR3. The V end was cut by 0 bases, the J end by 4 bases, with 7 bases between. Germline CDR1 and CDR2: SGHRS and YFSETQ. In nucleotides, the CDR3 is TGCGCCAGCAGCTTGGGAGTTCTTAATGAAAAACTGTTTTTT. This translates into CASSLGVLNEKLFF.

In this sample, this clone turned up once. The rearrangement links TRBV9 to TRBJ2-1; TRBD1 agrees at 8 bases. The germline gives CDR1 SGDLS, CDR2 YYNGEE. V lost 1 base and J lost 2; bases outside the gene matches: 11. This CDR3 comprises 18 residues. The CDR3 region is CASSVLSSGTGPYNEQFF. The CDR3 DNA reads as TGTGCCAGCAGCGTACTGAGTTCAGGGACAGGACCCTACAATGAGCAGTTCTTC.

This chain connects TRBV18 to TRBJ2-7; 7 bases agree with TRBD2. The germline V gene has CDR1 KGHSH and CDR2 LQKENI. The CDR3 runs to 14 residues. The ends lost 0 bases at V and 5 bases at J; junction bases unmatched: 4. CDR3 in DNA: TGTGCCAGCTCACCACCCGGGGGGAGGGACGAGCAGTACTTC. This encodes CASSPPGGRDEQYF.

CDR3 protein: CASSGIDRVREQYF. In DNA form, the CDR3 reads TGTGCCAGTAGTGGTATTGACAGGGTTAGAGAGCAGTACTTC. This sequence joins TRBV19 and TRBJ2-7, with 7 positions matching TRBD1. Trimming took 5 bases from V and 7 from J; bases not matched to a gene: 11. CDR3 length equals 14 residues. Germline lookup yields CDR1 LNHDA and CDR2 SQIVND (reference sequence).

The V call is TRBV27, the J call TRBJ2-2, with D tentatively TRBD1 (6 bases). Germline CDR1 reads MNHEY; CDR2 reads SMNVEV (reference sequence). There are 15 residues in the CDR3. Trimming cost V 6 bases and J 8 bases, with 19 bases left between them. The CDR3 spells CASSRLTGIRGELFF. The CDR3 region has the DNA TGTGCCAGCAGCCGCCTCACAGGGATACGGGGGGAGCTGTTTTTT.

The chain recombines TRBV9 with TRBJ1-6; D is undetermined. Germline V gives CDR1 SGDLS, CDR2 YYNGEE. The CDR3 runs to 15 residues. Trimming took off 0 bases at V and 8 bases at J, with 12 bases between the two ends. CDR3 in DNA: TGTGCCAGCAGCGTAGTGGCAGGTGATTATTCACCCCTCCACTTT. Amino acid sequence: CASSVVAGDYSPLHF.

The rearrangement links TRBV10-3 to TRBJ1-4, with TRBD1 as a possible D gene (6 bases). Germline values: CDR1 ENHRY, CDR2 SYGVKD. Trimming took off 3 bases at V and 0 bases at J, with 11 bases between the two ends. The CDR3 spans 16 residues. The CDR3 DNA follows: TGTGCCATCAGTGAATTACAGGGAGCAACTAATGAAAAACTGTTTTTT. This sequence encodes CAISELQGATNEKLFF.

The gene calls are TRBV19 and TRBJ1-1, with 7 bases matching TRBD1. This CDR3 has 14 residues. Germline trimming cut 4 bases from V and 0 bases from J; bases unmatched to any gene: 2. The germline gives CDR1 LNHDA, CDR2 SQIVND (reference sequence). CDR3 region: CASSNRGLNTEAFF. CDR3 sequence (DNA): TGTGCCAGTAGTAACAGGGGCTTGAACACTGAAGCTTTCTTT.

This sequence joins TRBV25-1 and TRBJ2-2; D is perhaps TRBD2 (6 bases). The germline V gene has CDR1 MGHDK and CDR2 SYGVNS. V dropped 7 bases and J dropped 3 bases, with 15 bases sitting between them. The CDR3 consists of 15 residues. The CDR3 sequence: CASTSSAGHTGELFF. In nucleotides, the CDR3 is TGTGCCAGCACCTCGTCAGCGGGCCACACCGGGGAGCTGTTTTTT.

V and J are TRBV4-3 and TRBJ2-1; D is unresolved. Deletions cut 0 bases from V and 0 bases from J, with 9 bases between. Germline CDR1 and CDR2: LGHNA and YSLEER. This CDR3 region has 16 residues. The CDR3 loop reads CASSQDFVSSYNEQFF. The CDR3 coding sequence is TGCGCCAGCAGCCAAGATTTCGTCAGCTCCTACAATGAGCAGTTCTTC.

The rearrangement joins TRBV6-5 to TRBJ2-1; a weak D match, TRBD2 (5 bases). Germline CDR1 reads MNHEY; CDR2 reads SVGAGI. V was pared by 2 bases and J by 0 bases, with 11 bases between. This CDR3 has 16 residues. CDR3 nucleotides: TGTGCCAGCAGTTACACCAGCGGTAGCTCCTACAATGAGCAGTTCTTC. Residues: CASSYTSGSSYNEQFF.

This clone was seen a few times. V gene TRBV7-2 combines with J gene TRBJ2-7, with a tentative D call TRBD1 (6 bases). This CDR3 is built from 15 residues. With 2 bases removed from V and 1 base from J, the gap between germline ends came to 12 bases. The germline V gene has CDR1 SGHTA and CDR2 FQGNSA. The CDR3 here is CASSLPQGNSYEQYF. Here the CDR3 DNA reads TGTGCCAGCAGCTTACCCCAGGGGAATTCCTACGAGCAGTACTTC.